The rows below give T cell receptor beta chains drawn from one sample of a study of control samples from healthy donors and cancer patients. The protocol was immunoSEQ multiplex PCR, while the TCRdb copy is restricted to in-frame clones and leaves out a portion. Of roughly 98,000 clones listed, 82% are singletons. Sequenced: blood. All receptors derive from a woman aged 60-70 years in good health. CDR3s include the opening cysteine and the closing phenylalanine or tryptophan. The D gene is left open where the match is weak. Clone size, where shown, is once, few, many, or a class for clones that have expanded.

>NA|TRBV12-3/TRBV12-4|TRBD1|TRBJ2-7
TGTGCCAGCAGGGGGACAGGGCGCTACGAGCAGTACTTC
CASRGTGRYEQYF
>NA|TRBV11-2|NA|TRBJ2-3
TGTGCCAGCAGCCTCCGGGACCCCTCGGTCGATACGCAGTATTTT
CASSLRDPSVDTQYF
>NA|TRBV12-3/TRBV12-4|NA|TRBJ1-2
TGTGCCAGCCAGTTTGGGGAGGGAAGCGGCTACACCTTC
CASQFGEGSGYTF
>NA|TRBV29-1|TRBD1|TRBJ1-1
TGCAGCGCCCGGGACAGGGGGTCTTCTGAAGCTTTCTTT
CSARDRGSSEAFF
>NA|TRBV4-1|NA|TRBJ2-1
TGCGCCAGCAGCCAAGAAAGGACAGGACGCGGGGGCAATGAGCAGTTCTTC
CASSQERTGRGGNEQFF
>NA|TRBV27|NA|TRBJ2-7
TGTGCCAGCAGTCTCACCGGGACCGGAGCATACGAGCAGTACTTC
CASSLTGTGAYEQYF
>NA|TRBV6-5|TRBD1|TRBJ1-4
TGTGCCAGCAGGTGGACAGGGGGCAATGAAAAACTGTTTTTT
CASRWTGGNEKLFF
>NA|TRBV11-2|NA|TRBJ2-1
TGTGCCAGCAGCTCCCCCTTGGTCCTTACTAACAATGAGCAGTTCTTC
CASSSPLVLTNNEQFF
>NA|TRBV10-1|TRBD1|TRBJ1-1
TGCGCCAGCAGTTTTCAGGGGGCTGAAGCTTTCTTT
CASSFQGAEAFF
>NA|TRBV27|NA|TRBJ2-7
TGTGCCAGCAGTTTGTCCCGAGGGGTCTACGAGCAGTACTTC
CASSLSRGVYEQYF
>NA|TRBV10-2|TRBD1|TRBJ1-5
TGCGCCAGCAGAGATGACAGGGGGGTTAGCAATCAGCCCCAGCATTTT
CASRDDRGVSNQPQHF
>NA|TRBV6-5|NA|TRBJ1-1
TGTGCCAGCAACCGGGTGAACACTGAAGCTTTCTTT
CASNRVNTEAFF
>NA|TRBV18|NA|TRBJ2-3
TGTGCCAGCTCACCAAAGAGCTTGCTGGGCACAGATACGCAGTATTTT
CASSPKSLLGTDTQYF
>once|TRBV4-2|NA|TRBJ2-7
TGTGCCAGCAGCCAAGGAGGTTTCTACGAGCAGTACTTC
CASSQGGFYEQYF
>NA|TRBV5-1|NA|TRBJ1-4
TGCGCCAGCAGCCAGGACAGCCCGGTTAATGAAAAACTGTTTTTT
CASSQDSPVNEKLFF
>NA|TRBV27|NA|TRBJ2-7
TGTGCCAGCAGTTTAGGCAGGGTGGGCGAGCAGTACTTC
CASSLGRVGEQYF
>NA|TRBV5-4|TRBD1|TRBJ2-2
TGTGCCAGCAGCCTACAGGGGCCCGGGGAGCTGTTTTTT
CASSLQGPGELFF
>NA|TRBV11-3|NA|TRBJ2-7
TGTGCCAGCAGCTTGGTTGGCGGGGCCACCGCGGGCGAGCAGTACTTC
CASSLVGGATAGEQYF
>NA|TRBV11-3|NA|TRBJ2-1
TGTGCCAGCAGCTTAGGGGTCCTATACAATGAGCAGTTCTTC
CASSLGVLYNEQFF
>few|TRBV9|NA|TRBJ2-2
TGTGCCAGCAGCCCCTTTCAAGGCCCGAACACCGGGGAGCTGTTTTTT
CASSPFQGPNTGELFF
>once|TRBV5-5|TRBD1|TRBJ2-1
TGTGCCAGCAGCTTGGCCGGTCGGCAGGGGGCCAGAAATGAGCAGTTCTTC
CASSLAGRQGARNEQFF
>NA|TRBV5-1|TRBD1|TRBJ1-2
TGCGCCAGCAGCCTAGGGACAGGGGGTCGACGGAACTATGGCTACACCTTC
CASSLGTGGRRNYGYTF
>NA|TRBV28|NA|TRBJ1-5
TGTGCCAGCAGCCCCTCGGACAGCTATTATCAGCCCCAGCATTTT
CASSPSDSYYQPQHF
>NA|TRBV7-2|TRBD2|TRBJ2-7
TGTGCCAGCAGCTTAGTGGGGAGGGACTACGAGCAGTACTTC
CASSLVGRDYEQYF
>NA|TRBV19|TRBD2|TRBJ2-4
TGTGCCAGTAGTATGGGAGGGGTGCTAGCCAAAAACATTCAGTACTTC
CASSMGGVLAKNIQYF
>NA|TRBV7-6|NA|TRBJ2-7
TGTGCCAGCAGCTCTTTGACAGGGACTGGGGCCTACGAGCAGTACTTC
CASSSLTGTGAYEQYF